This T cell receptor (beta chain) originates from a study of blood T cell repertoires in COVID-19. V lost 3 bases, J lost 4 bases, and 6 bases stayed unmatched. Germline-derived CDR1 and CDR2 are SGHAT and FQNNGV. The CDR3 length is 15 residues. Sequencing used immunoSEQ multiplex PCR; TCRdb keeps in-frame clones, though not all of them. The sample holds tens of thousands of clones, less than 95% seen once. This sequence was found in a man between 50 and 59 years old with COVID-19, enrolled during active disease. The sample was peripheral blood. The chain combines TRBV11-2 with TRBJ2-3, with TRBD2 matching 8 bases. The DNA of the CDR3 is TGTGCCAGCAGCTTTGTAGCGGGAACCCCAGATACGCAGTATTTT. It codes for CASSFVAGTPDTQYF.